This T cell receptor (beta chain) was captured by sequencing in a study of regulatory T cells in long-lasting Graves disease. Turning to the study itself: Antithyroid drug intake by newly diagnosed Graves' patients had lasted under 3 months.

Regarding the study as a whole: Between persistent patients, 2,500 to 3,500 public clonotypes were shared, exceeding the approximately 940 shared between new patients.

This sample's time point: newly diagnosed GD, antithyroid drugs for less than 3 months. Extracted RNA from PBMCs served as the source of the TCR library. Xi'an, China, was home to the endocrinology department that provided patients. The CDR3 runs to 16 residues. Trimming took off 0 bases at V and 4 bases at J, with 15 bases between the two ends. Per the germline V gene, CDR1 is LGHNT and CDR2 is FRNRAP. This clonotype was counted at least ten times. Antigen specificity is unknown. Arm-PCR of CDR3 regions and iRepertoire HTBI primers were the basis on which TCR beta libraries were built. In TCRdb, the multiplex PCR reads were re-called with MiXCR into one record per CDR3 protein. The table shows a few hundred thousand distinct CDR3 sequences, with about 18% occurring only once.

The sequencing used peripheral blood mononuclear cells (PBMCs), collected at new diagnosis, from a patient treated with antithyroid drugs. The clonotype comes from a female donor with Graves disease. The chain carries TRBV12-5 and TRBJ1-2; a possible D gene is TRBD1 (5 bases). CDR3 DNA sequence: TGTGCTAGTGGTTTGGTACCCCCACGGGACCGCTATGGCTACACCTTC. Translated, it gives CASGLVPPRDRYGYTF. Full variable domain (rest looked up from reference TRBV12-5 and TRBJ1-2): DARVTQTPRHKVTEMGQEVTMRCQPILGHNTVFWYRQTMMQGLELLAYFRNRAPLDDSGMPKDRFSAEMPDATLATLKIQPSEPRDSAVYFCASGLVPPRDRYGYTFGSGTRLTVV.